This entry lists 25 T cell receptor beta chains sequenced from one sample in a study of CD8 T cells in Susac syndrome. RNA amounts of roughly 0.45 to 1 ug underwent reverse transcription with random hexamers. TCRdb analysed the immunoSEQ multiplex PCR reads with MiXCR anew, one entry per CDR3 protein. Of roughly 100,000 distinct CDR3 sequences in the sample, just under 95% were seen once. Sequencing was done on a sample of CD4+ T cells from PBMCs. These receptors all come from a human donor with Susac syndrome.

V gene TRBV10-3 combines with J gene TRBJ1-1; D is unclear. The CDR3 loop spans 13 amino acids. The V end lost 3 bases, the J end lost 1 base, and 6 bases lay between the germline ends. Germline loops: CDR1 ENHRY, CDR2 SYGVKD. The CDR3 protein is CAISDQRNTEAFF. In nucleotides, the CDR3 is TGTGCCATCAGTGATCAGAGGAACACTGAAGCTTTCTTT.

The chain has TRBV15 and TRBJ2-1, with TRBD1 matching 9 bases. Germline V gene lookup returns CDR1 LNHNV and CDR2 YYDKDF (reference sequence). This CDR3 is built from 15 residues. The trim removed 3 bases at V and 7 bases at J, leaving 7 bases unmatched. CDR3 in amino acids: CATSRDRGERNEQFF. For the CDR3, the DNA is TGTGCCACCAGCAGGGACAGGGGTGAGAGGAATGAGCAGTTCTTC.

The rearrangement joins TRBV6-5 to TRBJ2-1; a weak D match, TRBD1 (7 bases). V shed 6 bases and J shed 9 bases, with 21 bases lying between them. Germline values: CDR1 MNHEY, CDR2 SVGAGI. The CDR3 length is 15 residues. CDR3 protein: CASRNGQELGGEQFF. CDR3 coding DNA: TGTGCCAGCAGAAACGGACAGGAGCTCGGGGGTGAGCAGTTCTTC.

The CDR3 DNA reads TGCAGCGTTACCGGACAGGGGGATGAAGTGCAGTATTTT. Encoded protein: CSVTGQGDEVQYF. The rearrangement uses TRBV29-1 and TRBJ2-3; 10 positions agree with TRBD1. V dropped 5 bases and J dropped 11; count of bases not matched to a gene: 10. The CDR3 is made up of 13 amino acids. The V gene's germline CDR1 is SQVTM and CDR2 ANQGSEA.

The rearrangement links TRBV20-1 to TRBJ2-1; 13 bases map to TRBD2. Germline trimming cut 3 bases from V and 8 bases from J; bases unmatched to any gene: 7. This CDR3 is 15 amino acids long. Germline CDR1 reads DFQATT; CDR2 reads SNEGSKA (reference sequence). CDR3 DNA sequence: TGCAGTGCTAGTAAAACTAGCGGGGGGGTGGATGAGCAGTTCTTC. Encoded protein: CSASKTSGGVDEQFF.

This clonotype was counted a single time. This may come from a read error, since a much larger clone is one base off. The chain employs TRBV11-2 and TRBJ2-5; D remains unclear. Germline CDR1 SGHAT, CDR2 FQNNGV. CDR3 size: 11 residues. V was shortened by 3 bases and J by 5 bases, with 4 bases between the two germline ends. For the CDR3, the DNA is TGTGCCAGCAGCTTCGAGGAGACCCAGTACTTC. Translating it yields CASSFEETQYF.

This clonotype was recorded only once. The gene calls are TRBV28 and TRBJ2-2; 8 bases map to TRBD1. Germline-derived CDR1 and CDR2 are MDHEN and SYDVKM. CDR3 length equals 15 residues. Trimming at V came to 6 bases and at J to 7 bases, leaving 10 bases not matched to a gene. The CDR3 protein is CASSLTGTGGGELFF. Here the CDR3 DNA reads TGTGCCAGCAGCTTGACCGGGACAGGTGGCGGGGAGCTGTTTTTT.

The chain joins TRBV28 to TRBJ2-1, with TRBD1 identical over 7 bases. This CDR3 comprises 14 residues. V was pared by 7 bases and J by 3 bases, with 6 bases of the junction left unmatched. From germline, CDR1 is MDHEN and CDR2 SYDVKM. In nucleotides, the CDR3 is TGTGCCAGCACGAAGGGACAGCTCTACAATGAGCAGTTCTTC. It is translated as CASTKGQLYNEQFF.

The genes are TRBV6-5 and TRBJ1-2; D is perhaps TRBD1 (5 bases). Deletions cut 0 bases from V and 0 bases from J, with 14 bases between. From germline, CDR1 is MNHEY and CDR2 SVGAGI. The CDR3 contains 17 residues. The CDR3 loop is CASSYSRGSRTNYGYTF. DNA for the CDR3: TGTGCCAGCAGTTACTCCCGGGGGAGCCGAACTAACTATGGCTACACCTTC.

In DNA form, the CDR3 reads TGTGCCACCAGCAGTGGGCAGGGCCAAGAGACCCAGTACTTC. Residues: CATSSGQGQETQYF. The J gene is TRBJ2-5, the V gene TRBV15, with D tentatively TRBD1 (5 bases). The CDR3 is made up of 14 amino acids. CDR1 is LNHNV, CDR2 YYDKDF, per germline (reference sequence). V was clipped by 3 bases and J by 1 base, with 9 bases between them.

The J gene is TRBJ2-5, the V gene TRBV30; D call uncertain. The CDR3 length is 14 residues. Germline lookup yields CDR1 GTSNPN and CDR2 SVGIG (reference sequence). Deletions cut 1 base from V and 1 base from J, with 10 bases between. CDR3 nucleotide sequence: TGTGCCTGGAGTGGGTACAGAGCCCAAGAGACCCAGTACTTC. Residues: CAWSGYRAQETQYF.

This clonotype was observed a single time. The rearrangement joins TRBV20-1 to TRBJ2-2; D is undetermined. The germline gives CDR1 DFQATT, CDR2 SNEGSKA (reference sequence). CDR3 size: 11 residues. Trimming removed 3 bases from V and 3 bases from J, with 2 bases in between. CDR3: CSARDTGELFF. The CDR3 DNA sequence: TGCAGTGCTAGGGACACCGGGGAGCTGTTTTTT.

This clonotype was recorded only once. The chain carries TRBV18 and TRBJ2-1; 8 bases match TRBD1. The junction had 2 bases not matched to a gene; V was cut back by 1 base and J by 9 bases. This CDR3 is built from 13 residues. Germline CDR1 and CDR2: KGHSH and LQKENI. CDR3 coding DNA: TGTGCCAGCTCACCACGACAGGGGACTGAGCAGTTCTTC. It encodes CASSPRQGTEQFF. Together with reference TRBV18 and TRBJ2-1, the CDR3 gives the full variable domain: NAGVMQNPRHLVRRRGQEARLRCSPMKGHSHVYWYRQLPEEGLKFMVYLQKENIIDESGMPKERFSAEFPKEGPSILRIQQVVRGDSAAYFCASSPRQGTEQFFGPGTRLTVL.

The chain employs TRBV27 and TRBJ2-7, with D maybe TRBD2 (7 bases). CDR1 is MNHEY, CDR2 SMNVEV, per germline (reference sequence). V was trimmed by 7 bases and J by 0 bases, leaving 22 bases between them. The CDR3 has 17 amino acids. The CDR3 nucleotides are TGTGCCAGCACTGATATAGGAGGGGGAGGGAGCTCCTACGAGCAGTACTTC. Its translation: CASTDIGGGGSSYEQYF.

This clonotype has only one observation. The chain employs TRBV19 and TRBJ2-1; possibly TRBD1 for D (7 bases). The CDR3 runs 14 residues. The germline V gene has CDR1 LNHDA and CDR2 SQIVND (reference sequence). With 6 bases removed from V and 7 bases from J, the gap between germline ends came to 16 bases. CDR3 loop: CASSSGGSQNEQFF. Here the CDR3 DNA reads TGTGCCAGTAGCTCAGGGGGGAGTCAAAATGAGCAGTTCTTC.

This clonotype was detected only once. V usage is TRBV28 and J usage is TRBJ2-3, with 11 bases matching TRBD1. V was pared by 6 bases and J by 1 base, with 3 bases of the junction left unmatched. The CDR3 is 15 amino acids. Germline lookup yields CDR1 MDHEN and CDR2 SYDVKM. The CDR3, as DNA: TGTGCCAGCAGGGGACAGGGGGACCGCACAGATACGCAGTATTTT. Its protein is CASRGQGDRTDTQYF.

The V call is TRBV2, the J call TRBJ2-5; D is possibly TRBD1 or TRBD2 (5 bases each). This CDR3 contains 14 residues. Between the trimmed V and J ends, which lost 11 bases and 1 base, there was a span of 17 bases. Germline V lookup: CDR1 SNHLY, CDR2 FYNNEI. This CDR3 is CACRFRDPQETQYF. Here the CDR3 DNA reads TGTGCCTGTCGGTTCCGGGACCCCCAAGAGACCCAGTACTTC.

The chain uses TRBV3-1 and TRBJ2-7; no clear D. Germline CDR1 reads LGHDT; CDR2 reads YNNKEL (reference sequence). The ends were cut back, 5 bases at V and 6 bases at J, with 11 bases in the middle. The length of the CDR3 is 12 residues. CDR3: CASSFLRAEQYF. DNA of the CDR3: TGTGCCAGCAGCTTCCTCAGAGCCGAGCAGTACTTC.

This chain links TRBV12-3 or TRBV12-4 with TRBJ1-6; no firm D call. The germline V and J ends were trimmed by 3 bases and 10 bases, with 7 bases remaining between them. The CDR3 runs 12 residues. The CDR3 protein is CASSLQNSPLHF. The CDR3 DNA is TGTGCCAGCAGTTTGCAGAACTCACCCCTCCACTTT.

The chain couples TRBV24-1 to TRBJ2-5; TRBD1 aligns across 9 bases. The germline V gene encodes CDR1 KGHDR and CDR2 SFDVKD. J gave up 4 bases and V 10 bases, and 6 bases lay outside the gene matches. This CDR3 spans 13 amino acids. This CDR3 reads CATDRGFGETQYF. The CDR3 DNA reads TGTGCCACTGACAGGGGGTTCGGAGAGACCCAGTACTTC.

This chain links TRBV7-9 with TRBJ2-7, with D perhaps being TRBD1 or TRBD2 (5 bases each). The CDR3 sequence is 13 residues long. The V end was cut by 11 bases, the J end by 3 bases, with 17 bases between. CDR1 and CDR2 from the germline V gene are SEHNR and FQNEAQ (reference sequence). DNA of the CDR3: TGTGCCGCGCACGGGGACGGAGGCTACGAGCAGTACTTC. Translated, it gives CAAHGDGGYEQYF.

The chain combines TRBV9 with TRBJ2-7; D is perhaps TRBD1 (6 bases). The CDR3 has 13 amino acids. Germline lookup yields CDR1 SGDLS and CDR2 YYNGEE. Deletions cut 3 bases from V and 3 bases from J, with 10 bases between. The CDR3 here is CASSEGVGYEQYF. The CDR3 bases are TGTGCCAGCAGCGAGGGGGTAGGCTACGAGCAGTACTTC.

This clonotype was detected a few times. The chain has TRBV23-1 and TRBJ2-7; 9 bases agree with TRBD1. TRBV23-1 is filed as an ORF, its function uncertain. The V gene end was trimmed by 2 bases and the J gene end by 0 bases; junction bases not matched to a gene: 2. This CDR3 contains 15 residues. The CDR3 is CASSQRTGDSYEQYF. The CDR3 coding sequence is TGCGCCAGCAGTCAACGGACAGGGGACTCCTACGAGCAGTACTTC.

The gene calls are TRBV2 and TRBJ1-5; D possibly corresponds to TRBD1 (6 bases). There are 14 residues in the CDR3. V was shortened by 6 bases and J by 11 bases, with 20 bases between the two germline ends. Germline CDR1 is SNHLY and CDR2 is FYNNEI. DNA of the CDR3: TGTGCCAGCAGGGGGGCGGAAAGTGGTCTGGCCCAGCATTTT. Translation: CASRGAESGLAQHF.

The chain recombines TRBV5-8 with TRBJ1-2; 7 bases align to TRBD1. V was clipped by 2 bases and J by 8 bases; unmatched bases: 3. Per germline, CDR1 SGHTS and CDR2 YDEGEE. CDR3 length equals 12 residues. The CDR3 protein is CASSLQGYGYTF. CDR3 DNA: TGTGCCAGCAGCTTACAGGGGTACGGCTACACCTTC.